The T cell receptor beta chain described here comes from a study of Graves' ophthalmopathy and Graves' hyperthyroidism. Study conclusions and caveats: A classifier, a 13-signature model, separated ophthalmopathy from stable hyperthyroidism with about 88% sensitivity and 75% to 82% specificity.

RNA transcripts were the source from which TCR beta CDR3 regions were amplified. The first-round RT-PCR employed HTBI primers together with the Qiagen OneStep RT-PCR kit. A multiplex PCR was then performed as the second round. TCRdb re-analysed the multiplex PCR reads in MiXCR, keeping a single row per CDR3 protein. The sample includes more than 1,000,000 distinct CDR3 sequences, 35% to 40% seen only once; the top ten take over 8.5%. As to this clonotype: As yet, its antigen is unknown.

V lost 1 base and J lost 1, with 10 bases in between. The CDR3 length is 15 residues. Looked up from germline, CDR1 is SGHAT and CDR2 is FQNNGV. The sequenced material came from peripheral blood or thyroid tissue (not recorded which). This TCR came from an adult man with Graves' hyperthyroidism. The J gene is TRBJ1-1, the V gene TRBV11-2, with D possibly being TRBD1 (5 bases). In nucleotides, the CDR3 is TGTGCCAGCAGCTTAGTTGGCAGGGAGAACACTGAAGCTTTCTTT. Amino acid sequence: CASSLVGRENTEAFF.